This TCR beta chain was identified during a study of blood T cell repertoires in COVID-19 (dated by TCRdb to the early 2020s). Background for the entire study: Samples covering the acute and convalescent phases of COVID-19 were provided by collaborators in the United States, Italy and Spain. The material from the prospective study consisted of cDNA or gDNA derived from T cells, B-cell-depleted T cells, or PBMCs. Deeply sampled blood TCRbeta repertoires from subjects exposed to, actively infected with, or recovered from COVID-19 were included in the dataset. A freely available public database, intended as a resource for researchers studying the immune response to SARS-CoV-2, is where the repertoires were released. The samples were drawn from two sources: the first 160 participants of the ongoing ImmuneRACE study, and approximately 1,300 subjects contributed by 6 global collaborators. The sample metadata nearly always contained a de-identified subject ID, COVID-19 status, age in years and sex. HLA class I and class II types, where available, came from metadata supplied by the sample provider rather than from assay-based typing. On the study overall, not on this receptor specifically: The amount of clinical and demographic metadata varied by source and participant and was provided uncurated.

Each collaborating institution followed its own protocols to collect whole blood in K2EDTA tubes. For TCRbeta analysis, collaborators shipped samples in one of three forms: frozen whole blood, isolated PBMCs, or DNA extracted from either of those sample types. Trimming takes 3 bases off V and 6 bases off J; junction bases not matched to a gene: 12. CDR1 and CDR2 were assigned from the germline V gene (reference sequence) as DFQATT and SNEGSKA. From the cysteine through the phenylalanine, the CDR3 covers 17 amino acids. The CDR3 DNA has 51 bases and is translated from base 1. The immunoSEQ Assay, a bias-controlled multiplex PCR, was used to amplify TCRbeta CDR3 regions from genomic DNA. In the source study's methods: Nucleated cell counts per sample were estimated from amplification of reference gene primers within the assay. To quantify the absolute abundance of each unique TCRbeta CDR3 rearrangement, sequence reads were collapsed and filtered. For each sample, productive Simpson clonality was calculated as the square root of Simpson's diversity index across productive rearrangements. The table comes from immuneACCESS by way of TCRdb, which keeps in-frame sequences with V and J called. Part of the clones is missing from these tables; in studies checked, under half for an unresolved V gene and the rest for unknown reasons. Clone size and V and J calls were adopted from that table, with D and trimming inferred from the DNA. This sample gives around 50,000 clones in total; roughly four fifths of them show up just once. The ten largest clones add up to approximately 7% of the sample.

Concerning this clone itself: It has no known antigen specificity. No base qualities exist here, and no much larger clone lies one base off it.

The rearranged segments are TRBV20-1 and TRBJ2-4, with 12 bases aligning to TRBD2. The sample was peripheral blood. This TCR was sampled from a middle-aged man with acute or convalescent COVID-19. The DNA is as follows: TGCAGTGCTAGTTCTAGAGCTAGCGGGGGGGAGGGAAACATTCAGTACTTC. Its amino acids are CSASSRASGGEGNIQYF.